This T cell receptor beta chain stems from a study of shared clonotypes between healthy human individuals (dated by TCRdb to 2018 to 2021). In terms of the full investigation: A few men and a couple of women, aged 18 to 49 years, made up the cohort. For each donor, CD4 naive and CD4 memory were each given three plates, CD8 naive was given two plates, and CD8 memory was given one plate. The study deeply sequenced blood TCR repertoires of five healthy adults to estimate repertoire size and the extent of clonotype sharing between individuals. To increase sequencing depth and limit assay-specific biases, TCR repertoire library preparation and sequencing were carried out by different laboratories using diverse techniques. Each donor's leukapheresis produced roughly between roughly 0.85 and 9.5 billion PBMCs. What the research found in general, with its limitations: Only blood was sampled, and tissue TCR repertoires likely differ from those in blood. Based on pairwise subsampling, the degree of clonotype sharing among donors was expected to be affected by sequencing depth. Rarefaction of sorted-subset datasets indicated incomplete sequencing despite the large sequencing depth. When a few donors were compared, the shared fraction of clonotypes was about 5% for naive CD4, about 4% for naive CD8, 2% to 2.5% for memory CD4, and around 0.4% for memory CD8. Because the study included a small number of donors, the genetic and exposure-history diversity represented was limited. Compared with non-shared clonotypes, clonotypes shared by all four sorted-subset donors had higher generation probabilities. Larger estimated clonotype richness was generally found for naive subsets than for memory subsets.

Trimming removed 0 bases from V and 5 bases from J, leaving 8 bases between the germline ends. The CDR3 covers 13 residues, taking in both the cysteine and the phenylalanine. Here the CDR3 DNA is all that survives: 39 bases in frame from base 1. CDR1 is given as MNHEY and CDR2 as SVGAGI, both from the germline V gene. The donors were healthy, HIV-negative adults who had no recently reported acute infections or vaccinations. All donors were Caucasian adults living in Nashville, Tennessee, USA. CD4+ T cells were enriched by magnetic negative selection, after which naive cells were positively selected on CD45RA and the negative fraction was taken as the memory subset. Blood was collected by leukapheresis, and PBMCs were isolated by Ficoll-Histopaque density gradient centrifugation and then cryopreserved in liquid nitrogen vapor phase. Purity and quantity of every magnetically sorted T cell population were checked by analytical flow cytometry. Each sorted fraction had its genomic DNA isolated and then quantified by UV absorbance on a Nanodrop 2000c.

Using the deep immunoSEQ assay, multiplex PCR amplified TCR CDR3 regions from genomic DNA. For each cell subset, the extracted genomic DNA was distributed evenly across all wells of several immunoSEQ 96-well plates, and each plate served as one replicate. Each replicate PCR for sorted subsets received around 200 ng genomic DNA, equal to about 30,000 T cell genomes. Purified libraries were measured with a Qubit 3.0 fluorometer, size-checked on a Bioanalyzer 2100, and measured again with the KAPA Library Quantification kit. Each immunoSEQ 96-well plate was sequenced on its own single-read 150-cycle Illumina NextSeq 550 flow cell. The original pipeline was this. Because the immunoSEQ output held only junctional sequences and lacked quality scores, the filtering could not match the filtering applied to full-length reads. To assign V/J genes and CDR3, sequences were annotated using PyIR, a Python wrapper for IgBLAST v1.9, with IMGT germline references. Reads were filtered out if the reads had weak V/J assignments (E-value above 1e-6), no CDR3, stop codons, out-of-frame junctions, or ambiguous translated residues. V3J clonotypes were defined as sequences sharing the same inferred V gene, J gene, and CDR3 amino acid sequence. To compute the percentage overlap between repertoires, the number of shared unique clonotypes was divided by the size of the smaller repertoire. RTK rarefaction, the Chao1 estimator, and Recon v2.1 estimates of unobserved clonotypes were used to assess repertoire richness. Generation probabilities were computed with OLGA for all TCRbeta clonotypes obtained by the gDNA method from several donors. The table comes from immuneACCESS by way of TCRdb, which keeps in-frame sequences with V and J called. Part of the clones is missing from these tables; in studies checked, under half for an unresolved V gene and the rest for unknown reasons. That table supplies the V and J calls and clone size; D and trimming were determined from the DNA. The sample includes 2 million to 3 million clones, with 93% observed a single time. 0.36% of the sample lies in the top ten.

About this clone: The antigen it binds to is not known. No much larger clonotype is one base removed from it; base qualities were not supplied.

The chain is made from TRBV6-5 and TRBJ2-7, and TRBD2 may be the D gene, going by 5 matching bases. This receptor was obtained from a man younger than 35 in good health. Some clones in this sample may be carry-over from other donors' samples. Sequencing was done on a sample of naive CD4+ T cells from PBMCs. The cell subset or site label for this specimen denotes: CD45RA+ positively selected. In nucleotide form, the sequence is TGTGCCAGCAGTTACTCGAGGGCTCACGAGCAGTACTTC. Translated, it reads CASSYSRAHEQYF.